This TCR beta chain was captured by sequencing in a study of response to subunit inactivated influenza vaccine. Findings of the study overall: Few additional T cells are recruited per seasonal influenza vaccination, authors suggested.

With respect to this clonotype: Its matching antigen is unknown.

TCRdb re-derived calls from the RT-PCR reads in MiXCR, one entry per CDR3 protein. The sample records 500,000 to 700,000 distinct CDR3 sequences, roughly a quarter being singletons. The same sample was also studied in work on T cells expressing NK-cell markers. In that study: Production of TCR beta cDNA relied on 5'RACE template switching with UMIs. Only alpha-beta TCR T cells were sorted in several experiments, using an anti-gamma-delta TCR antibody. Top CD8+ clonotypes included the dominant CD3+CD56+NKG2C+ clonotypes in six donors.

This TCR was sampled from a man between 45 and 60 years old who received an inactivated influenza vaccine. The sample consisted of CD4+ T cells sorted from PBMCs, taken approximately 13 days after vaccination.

The DNA of the CDR3 is TGCAGTGTTACACAGGGGTTGAACACTGAAGCTTTCTTT. Translation: CSVTQGLNTEAFF. The chain uses TRBV20-1 and TRBJ1-1; 7 nucleotides agree with TRBD1. Germline values: CDR1 DFQATT, CDR2 SNEGSKA (reference sequence). The length of the CDR3 is 13 residues. The junction had 5 bases not matched to a gene; V was cut back by 7 bases and J by 0 bases.